The 20 T cell receptor beta chains below come from one sample, sequenced in a study of cytomegalovirus exposure and HLA in healthy donors. Vbeta (60) and Jbeta (13) primers were used in the PCR. The repertoire was sequenced with immunoSEQ multiplex PCR; TCRdb's copy has only in-frame clones and lacks some. The table shows 200,000 to 250,000 clones, with 77% occurring only once. Sequencing was done on a sample of PBMCs. All receptors derive from a woman aged 55 to 70 in good health and CMV-seropositive.

The gene calls are TRBV28 and TRBJ2-7; D possibly corresponds to TRBD1 (6 bases). The CDR3 extends over 13 amino acids. In germline, CDR1 is MDHEN, CDR2 SYDVKM. Trimming took 7 bases from V and 5 from J, leaving 15 bases between them. Here the CDR3 DNA reads TGTGCCAGCATTTCAGGGGTAACCCACGAGCAGTACTTC. This codes for CASISGVTHEQYF.

This sequence joins TRBV7-2 and TRBJ1-2, with 8 bases fitting TRBD1. Germline values: CDR1 SGHTA, CDR2 FQGNSA. The CDR3 covers 13 residues. The junction had 3 bases not matched to a gene; V was cut back by 5 bases and J by 4 bases. Here the CDR3 DNA reads TGTGCCAGCAGCCCCACAGGGGGCTATGGCTACACCTTC. Residues: CASSPTGGYGYTF.

Only a few counts were recorded for this clone. This chain joins TRBV9 and TRBJ2-3; 7 nucleotides match TRBD1. CDR3 length equals 15 residues. Germline V gene lookup returns CDR1 SGDLS and CDR2 YYNGEE. V was pared by 0 bases and J by 2 bases, with 3 bases of the junction left unmatched. The CDR3 coding sequence is TGTGCCAGCAGCGTAGGGGGGACAGACACAGATACGCAGTATTTT. It translates to CASSVGGTDTDTQYF.

This clone was detected only once. V and J are TRBV5-1 and TRBJ2-3, with 9 bases fitting TRBD2. V was clipped by 4 bases and J by 4 bases; unmatched bases: 10. CDR1 and CDR2 (germline): SGHRS, YFSETQ. The CDR3 covers 16 residues. The CDR3: CASSILAGEGADTQYF. The CDR3 region has the DNA TGCGCCAGCAGCATATTAGCGGGAGAGGGTGCAGATACGCAGTATTTT.

This chain links TRBV6-6 with TRBJ1-4; a possible D gene is TRBD1 (5 bases). Trimming pared 4 bases from V and 7 bases from J, leaving 16 bases between. Germline values: CDR1 MNHNY, CDR2 SVGAGI (reference sequence). The CDR3 extends over 15 amino acids. The CDR3 DNA reads TGTGCCAGCAGTTTAGGGAGGGGTGGGGTTGAAAAACTGTTTTTT. Amino acid sequence: CASSLGRGGVEKLFF.

DNA of the CDR3: TGTGCCAGCAGCTTATTCCTAGGTGGGGGGGGGTCCTACAATGAGCAGTTCTTC. It translates to CASSLFLGGGGSYNEQFF. The genes are TRBV11-3 and TRBJ2-1; 7 bases are shared with TRBD2. The trim removed 2 bases at V and 1 base at J, leaving 11 bases unmatched. Germline loops: CDR1 SGHNT, CDR2 YENEEA. This CDR3 contains 18 residues.

Concerning this clone itself: This same CDR3 is encoded by further DNA sequences in the sample. The chain uses TRBV6-1 and TRBJ2-1, with 11 nucleotides matching TRBD1. The CDR3 consists of 15 residues. V was pared by 7 bases and J by 7 bases, with 9 bases of the junction left unmatched. Germline V gene sequence: CDR1 MNHNS, CDR2 SASEGT. The CDR3: CASTPGTGGNNEQFF. CDR3 DNA: TGTGCCAGCACCCCCGGGACAGGGGGTAATAATGAGCAGTTCTTC.

In the case of this clone: Other DNA sequences within the sample encode an identical CDR3. The chain couples TRBV29-1 to TRBJ2-3; 11 bases are a match to TRBD2. Germline V gene lookup returns CDR1 SQVTM and CDR2 ANQGSEA. CDR3 size: 14 residues. J lost 6 bases, V lost 4 bases, and 6 bases had no gene match. The chain's CDR3 is CSVGLAGGTDTQYF. Here the CDR3 DNA reads TGCAGCGTTGGGCTAGCGGGAGGAACGGATACGCAGTATTTT.

The V call is TRBV5-4, the J call TRBJ2-1, with 8 bases that match TRBD2. CDR1 and CDR2 from the germline V gene are SGHNT and YYREEE (reference sequence). Germline trimming cut 9 bases from V and 4 bases from J; bases unmatched to any gene: 12. CDR3 size: 15 residues. The CDR3 sequence is CATLRRGGGYNEQFF. The CDR3 nucleotides are TGTGCCACCCTACGTAGGGGCGGGGGGTACAATGAGCAGTTCTTC.

This chain uses TRBV15 with TRBJ1-1; D gene uncertain. This CDR3 comprises 16 residues. V lost 0 bases and J 0 bases, leaving 11 bases between the germline ends. Per the germline V gene, CDR1 is LNHNV and CDR2 is YYDKDF (reference sequence). CDR3 region: CATSRDLGRMNTEAFF. DNA of the CDR3: TGTGCCACCAGCAGAGATTTGGGGAGAATGAACACTGAAGCTTTCTTT.

This clone was seen a single time. The chain links TRBV5-1 to TRBJ2-3; 8 nucleotides align to TRBD2. The germline V gene has CDR1 SGHRS and CDR2 YFSETQ. Trimming removed 4 bases from V and 4 bases from J; junction bases left unmatched: 5. The CDR3 contains 14 residues. The CDR3 reads CASSEGLVSDTQYF. CDR3 nucleotide sequence: TGCGCCAGCAGCGAGGGACTAGTTTCAGATACGCAGTATTTT.

The chain carries TRBV11-2 and TRBJ2-3, with D hard to call. V shed 3 bases and J shed 2 bases, with 12 bases lying between them. The CDR3 contains 15 residues. Germline V gives CDR1 SGHAT, CDR2 FQNNGV. DNA of the CDR3: TGTGCCAGCAGCTTTATCGTGTTGGCCACAGATACGCAGTATTTT. Its protein product is CASSFIVLATDTQYF.

The chain couples TRBV28 to TRBJ1-4; TRBD1 matches at 8 bases. From germline, CDR1 is MDHEN and CDR2 SYDVKM. The CDR3 runs 14 residues. Trimming cost V 5 bases and J 6 bases; bases outside gene matches: 5. The CDR3 nucleotides read TGTGCCAGCAGTATCGGACAGGGTTATGAAAAACTGTTTTTT. This encodes CASSIGQGYEKLFF.

To note about this clone: The junction differs from germline at one of its ends, possibly a read error. The chain combines TRBV5-4 with TRBJ2-7, with D possibly being TRBD2 (5 bases). Germline CDR1 reads SGHNT; CDR2 reads YYREEE (reference sequence). This CDR3 has 12 residues. CDR3 loop: CASSLAALGLTF. For the CDR3, the DNA is TGTGCCAGCAGCTTGGCCGCTCTAGGACTCACCTTC.

V usage is TRBV29-1 and J usage is TRBJ2-7; tentatively, D is TRBD1 (6 bases). Germline V gives CDR1 SQVTM, CDR2 ANQGSEA. Between the trimmed V and J ends, which lost 7 bases and 0 bases, there was a span of 13 bases. This CDR3 comprises 13 residues. The CDR3: CSGFGQSSYEQYF. The CDR3 DNA reads TGCAGCGGTTTCGGACAGAGCTCCTACGAGCAGTACTTC.

The chain combines TRBV9 with TRBJ2-3; 7 bases align to TRBD1. CDR1 and CDR2 from the germline V gene are SGDLS and YYNGEE. The CDR3 is 13 residues long. The J segment lost 4 bases and the V segment lost 4 bases, leaving 3 bases of the junction unmatched. CDR3 nucleotides: TGTGCCAGCAGCTCCCAGGGGGCAGATACGCAGTATTTT. It codes for CASSSQGADTQYF.

The rearrangement joins TRBV7-2 to TRBJ2-7, with 7 bases matching TRBD2. The ends lost 3 bases at V and 6 bases at J; junction bases unmatched: 8. This CDR3 region has 14 residues. Germline V gene sequence: CDR1 SGHTA, CDR2 FQGNSA. Here the CDR3 DNA reads TGTGCCAGCAGCTTTGGAAGCGGGGTCGGCGAGCAGTACTTC. Its protein product is CASSFGSGVGEQYF.

This chain joins TRBV10-1 and TRBJ2-1; 9 positions agree with TRBD1. CDR1 WNHNN and CDR2 SYGVQD come from the germline V gene (reference sequence). Trimming at V came to 1 base and at J to 6 bases, leaving 4 bases not matched to a gene. The CDR3 is made up of 15 amino acids. CDR3: CASSELGTGSNEQFF. In DNA form, the CDR3 reads TGCGCCAGCAGTGAGTTGGGGACAGGGTCCAATGAGCAGTTCTTC.

The chain carries TRBV28 and TRBJ1-1; perhaps TRBD1 as D (6 bases). Looked up from germline, CDR1 is MDHEN and CDR2 is SYDVKM. V shed 4 bases and J shed 6 bases, with 21 bases lying between them. The CDR3 covers 16 residues. The CDR3 DNA follows: TGTGCCAGCAGTTCACCAACGACAGGTGGGGTACCTGAAGCTTTCTTT. It yields the protein CASSSPTTGGVPEAFF.

The rearrangement links TRBV4-1 to TRBJ1-2, with TRBD1 as a possible D gene (6 bases). This CDR3 is built from 16 residues. The ends were cut back, 6 bases at V and 5 bases at J, with 22 bases in the middle. Germline lookup yields CDR1 MGHRA and CDR2 YSYEKL. DNA for the CDR3: TGCGCCAGCAGGCCGGGGGGCGGGGAGGGCTATTATGGCTACACCTTC. Translation gives CASRPGGGEGYYGYTF.